This T cell receptor beta chain is drawn from a study of T cells in Graves' hyperthyroidism and ophthalmopathy. This clonotype has a count of ten or more. Antigen unknown. RNA transcripts were the template for amplifying TCR beta CDR3 regions. When the TCR CDR3 underwent first-round RT-PCR, the HTBI primer set was used. One entry per CDR3 protein results from TCRdb running MiXCR on the multiplex PCR reads. The table has some 580,000 distinct CDR3 sequences, roughly 15% seen once; the top ten hold roughly 3.5%. A roughly 9.3 ml volume of fresh peripheral blood provided the PBMCs. Study-wide findings and caveats: Most expanded thyroid clonotypes above 0.001 also appeared in blood. A 13 V-J signature model discriminated ophthalmopathy versus stable hyperthyroidism.

The receptor was isolated from a woman aged 40 to 50 with Graves' ophthalmopathy. Sequenced: blood.

The CDR3 bases are TGTGCCAGCAGCCCGACAGGGGAGGGAGAAAAACTGTTTTTT. It specifies CASSPTGEGEKLFF. The V and J genes are TRBV28 and TRBJ1-4, with TRBD1 matching over 8 bases. Per the germline V gene, CDR1 is MDHEN and CDR2 is SYDVKM. There are 14 residues in the CDR3. Losses at the gene ends were 6 bases for V and 8 bases for J; bases not matched to a gene: 8. The complete variable domain, with remaining parts taken from reference TRBV28 and TRBJ1-4, reads DVKVTQSSRYLVKRTGEKVFLECVQDMDHENMFWYRQDPGLGLRLIYFSYDVKMKEKGDIPEGYSVSREKKERFSLILESASTNQTSMYLCASSPTGEGEKLFFGSGTQLSVL.